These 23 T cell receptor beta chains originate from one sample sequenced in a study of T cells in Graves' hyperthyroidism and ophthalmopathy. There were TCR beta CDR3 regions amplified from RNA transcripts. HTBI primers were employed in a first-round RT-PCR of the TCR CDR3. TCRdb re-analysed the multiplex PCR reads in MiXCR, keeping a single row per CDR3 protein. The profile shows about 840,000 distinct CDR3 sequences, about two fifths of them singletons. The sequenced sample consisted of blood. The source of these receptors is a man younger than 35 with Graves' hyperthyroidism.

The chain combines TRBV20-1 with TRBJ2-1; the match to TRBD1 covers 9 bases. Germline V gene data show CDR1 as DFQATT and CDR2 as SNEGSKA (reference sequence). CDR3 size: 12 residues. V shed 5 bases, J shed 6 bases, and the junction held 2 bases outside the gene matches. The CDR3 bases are TGCAGTGCTGGGACAGGGTCCAATGAGCAGTTCTTC. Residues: CSAGTGSNEQFF.

CDR3 in DNA: TGTGCCAGCAGCGAACTAGGGGGCGCAAGGAAGTACGAGCAGTACTTC. Translating it yields CASSELGGARKYEQYF. The chain carries TRBV2 and TRBJ2-7; TRBD1 matches at 7 bases. The trim removed 6 bases at V and 4 bases at J, leaving 15 bases unmatched. This CDR3 spans 16 amino acids. Germline V CDR1 and CDR2: SNHLY, FYNNEI. Drawing the rest from reference TRBV2 and TRBJ2-7, the complete variable domain is EPEVTQTPSHQVTQMGQEVILRCVPISNHLYFYWYRQILGQKVEFLVSFYNNEISEKSEIFDDQFSVERPDGSNFTLKIRSTKLEDSAMYFCASSELGGARKYEQYFGPGTRLTVT.

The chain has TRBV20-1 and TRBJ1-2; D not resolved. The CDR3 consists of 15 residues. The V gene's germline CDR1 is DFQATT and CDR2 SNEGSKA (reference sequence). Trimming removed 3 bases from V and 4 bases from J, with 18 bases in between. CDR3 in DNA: TGCAGTGCTAGCCTCCTCCCGTTGGGGAGCTATGGCTACACCTTC. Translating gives CSASLLPLGSYGYTF.

The CDR3 sequence: CASSLARGGGNTIYF. CDR3 bases: TGTGCCAGCAGTTTAGCGAGGGGAGGCGGAAACACCATATATTTT. The chain is built from TRBV12-3 or TRBV12-4 and TRBJ1-3; tentatively, D is TRBD1 (5 bases). V was shortened by 0 bases and J by 4 bases, with 10 bases between the two germline ends. This CDR3 is 15 amino acids long.

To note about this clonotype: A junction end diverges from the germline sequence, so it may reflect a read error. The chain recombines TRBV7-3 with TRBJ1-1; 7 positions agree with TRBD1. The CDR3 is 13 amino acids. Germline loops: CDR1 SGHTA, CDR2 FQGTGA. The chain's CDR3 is CAGSAGGGTEAFF. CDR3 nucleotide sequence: TGTGCCGGCAGCGCAGGGGGAGGCACTGAAGCTTTCTTT. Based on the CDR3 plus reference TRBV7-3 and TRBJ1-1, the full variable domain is GAGVSQTPSNKVTEKGKYVELRCDPISGHTALYWYRQSLGQGPEFLIYFQGTGAADDSGLPNDRFFAVRPEGSVSTLKIQRTERGDSAVYLCAGSAGGGTEAFFGQGTRLTVV.

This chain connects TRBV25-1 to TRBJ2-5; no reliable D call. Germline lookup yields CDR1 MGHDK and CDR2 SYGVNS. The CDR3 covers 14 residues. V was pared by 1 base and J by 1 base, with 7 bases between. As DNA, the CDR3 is TGTGCCAGCAGTGAATCCAAGTTCCAAGAGACCCAGTACTTC. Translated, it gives CASSESKFQETQYF.

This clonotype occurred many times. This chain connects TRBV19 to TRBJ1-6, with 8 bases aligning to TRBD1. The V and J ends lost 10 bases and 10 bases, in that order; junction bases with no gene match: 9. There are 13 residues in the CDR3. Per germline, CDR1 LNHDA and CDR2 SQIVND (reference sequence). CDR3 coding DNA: TGTGCCACCCTGGACAGGGACGACTCACCCCTCCACTTT. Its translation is CATLDRDDSPLHF.

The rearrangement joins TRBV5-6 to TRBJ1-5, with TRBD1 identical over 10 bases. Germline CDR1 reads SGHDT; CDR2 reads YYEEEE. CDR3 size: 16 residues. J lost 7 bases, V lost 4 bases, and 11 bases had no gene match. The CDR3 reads CASSTRSTGGEQPQHF. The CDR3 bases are TGTGCCAGCAGCACCCGGTCGACAGGGGGCGAGCAGCCCCAGCATTTT.

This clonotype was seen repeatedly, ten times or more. The CDR3: CASSRAGGGSSPLHF. The DNA for the CDR3 is TGCGCCAGCAGCCGCGCGGGGGGCGGCAGTTCACCCCTCCACTTT. The chain couples TRBV5-1 to TRBJ1-6; the D gene is possibly TRBD1 (6 bases). The CDR3 contains 15 residues. The V end was cut by 4 bases, the J end by 9 bases, with 17 bases between. The germline V gene has CDR1 SGHRS and CDR2 YFSETQ.

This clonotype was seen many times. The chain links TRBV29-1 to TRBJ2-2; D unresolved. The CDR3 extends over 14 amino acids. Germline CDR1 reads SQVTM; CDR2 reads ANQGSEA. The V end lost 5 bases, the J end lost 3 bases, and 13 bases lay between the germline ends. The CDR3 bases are TGCAGCGTTAAAAACGAGCTGGACACCGGGGAGCTGTTTTTT. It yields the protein CSVKNELDTGELFF.

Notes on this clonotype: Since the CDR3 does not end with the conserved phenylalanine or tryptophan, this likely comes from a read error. The CDR3 DNA follows: TGTGCCAGCAGCTTAGACGGAATTGAAGCTTTCATT. Translating it yields CASSLDGIEAFI. The rearrangement uses TRBV7-2 and TRBJ1-1; D ambiguous. CDR3 length equals 12 residues. Per germline, CDR1 SGHTA and CDR2 FQGNSA. The ends were cut back, 1 base at V and 7 bases at J, with 7 bases in the middle.

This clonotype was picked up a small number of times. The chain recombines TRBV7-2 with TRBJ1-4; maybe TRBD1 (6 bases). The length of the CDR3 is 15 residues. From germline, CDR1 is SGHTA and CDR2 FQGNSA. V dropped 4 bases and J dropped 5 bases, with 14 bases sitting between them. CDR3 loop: CASSSQGFGNEKLFF. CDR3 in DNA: TGTGCCAGCAGCTCCCAGGGGTTCGGAAATGAAAAACTGTTTTTT.

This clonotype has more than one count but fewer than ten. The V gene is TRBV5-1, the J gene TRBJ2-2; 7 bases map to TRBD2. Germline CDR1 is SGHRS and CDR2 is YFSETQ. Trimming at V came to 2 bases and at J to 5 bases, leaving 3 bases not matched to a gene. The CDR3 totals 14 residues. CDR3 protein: CASSFRRGTGELFF. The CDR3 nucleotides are TGCGCCAGCAGCTTCCGGCGGGGGACCGGGGAGCTGTTTTTT.

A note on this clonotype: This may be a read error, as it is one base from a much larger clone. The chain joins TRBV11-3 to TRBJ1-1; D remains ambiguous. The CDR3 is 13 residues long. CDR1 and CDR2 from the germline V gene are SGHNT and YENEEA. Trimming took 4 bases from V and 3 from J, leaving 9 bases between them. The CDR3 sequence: CASSSLPDTEAFF. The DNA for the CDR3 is TGTGCCAGCAGCTCCCTACCAGACACTGAAGCTTTCTTT.

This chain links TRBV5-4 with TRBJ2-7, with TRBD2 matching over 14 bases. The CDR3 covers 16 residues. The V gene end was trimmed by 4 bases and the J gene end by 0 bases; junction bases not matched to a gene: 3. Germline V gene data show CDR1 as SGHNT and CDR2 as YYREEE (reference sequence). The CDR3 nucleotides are TGTGCCAGCAGCCCGGGACTAGCGGGAGCCTCCTACGAGCAGTACTTC. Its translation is CASSPGLAGASYEQYF.

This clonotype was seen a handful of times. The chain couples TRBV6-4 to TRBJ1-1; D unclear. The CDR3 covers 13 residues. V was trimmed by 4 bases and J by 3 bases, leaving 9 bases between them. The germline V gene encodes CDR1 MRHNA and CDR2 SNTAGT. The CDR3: CASSVQIDTEAFF. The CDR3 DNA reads TGTGCCAGCAGTGTACAGATAGACACTGAAGCTTTCTTT.

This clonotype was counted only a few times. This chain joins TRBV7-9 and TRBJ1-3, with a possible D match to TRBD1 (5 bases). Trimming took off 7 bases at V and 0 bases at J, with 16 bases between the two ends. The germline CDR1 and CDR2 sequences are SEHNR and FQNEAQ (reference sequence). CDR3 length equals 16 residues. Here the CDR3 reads CASTYVGGSSGNTIYF. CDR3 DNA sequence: TGTGCCAGCACCTATGTGGGGGGGAGCTCTGGAAACACCATATATTTT. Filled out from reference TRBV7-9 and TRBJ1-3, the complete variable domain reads DTGVSQNPRHKITKRGQNVTFRCDPISEHNRLYWYRQTLGQGPEFLTYFQNEAQLEKSRLLSDRFSAERPKGSFSTLEIQRTEQGDSAMYLCASTYVGGSSGNTIYFGEGSWLTVV.

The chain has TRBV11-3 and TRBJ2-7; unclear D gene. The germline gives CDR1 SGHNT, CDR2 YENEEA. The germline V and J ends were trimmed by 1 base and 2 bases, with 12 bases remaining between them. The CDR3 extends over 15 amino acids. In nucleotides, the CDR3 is TGTGCCAGCAGCTTAGGTTTAGGAATCGCCTACGAGCAGTACTTC. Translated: CASSLGLGIAYEQYF.

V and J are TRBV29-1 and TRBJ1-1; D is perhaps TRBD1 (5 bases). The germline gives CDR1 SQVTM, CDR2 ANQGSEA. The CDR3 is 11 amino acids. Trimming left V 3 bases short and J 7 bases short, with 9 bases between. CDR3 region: CSVDRGYEAFF. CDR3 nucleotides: TGCAGCGTTGATCGGGGGTATGAAGCTTTCTTT.

In nucleotides, the CDR3 is TGTGCCAGCAGCTTTGTGACAGGGGATAATTCACCCCTCCACTTT. It codes for CASSFVTGDNSPLHF. The gene calls are TRBV7-3 and TRBJ1-6; the match to TRBD1 covers 8 bases. Looked up from germline, CDR1 is SGHTA and CDR2 is FQGTGA. The CDR3 consists of 15 residues. Trimming removed 3 bases from V and 5 bases from J; junction bases left unmatched: 3.

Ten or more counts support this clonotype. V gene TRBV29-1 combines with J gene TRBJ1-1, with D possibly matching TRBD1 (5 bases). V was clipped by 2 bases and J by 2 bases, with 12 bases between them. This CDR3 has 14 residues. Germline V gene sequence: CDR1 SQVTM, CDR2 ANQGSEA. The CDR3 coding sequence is TGCAGCGTTGAATGGTCCAGGGCCAACACTGAAGCTTTCTTT. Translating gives CSVEWSRANTEAFF.

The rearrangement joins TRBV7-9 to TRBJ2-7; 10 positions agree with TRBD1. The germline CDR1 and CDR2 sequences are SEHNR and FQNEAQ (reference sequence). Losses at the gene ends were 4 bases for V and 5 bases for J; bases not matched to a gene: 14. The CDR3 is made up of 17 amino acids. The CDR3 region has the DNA TGTGCCAGCAGCTCCCCTAACATCGGGACAGGGGACGACGAGCAGTACTTC. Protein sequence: CASSSPNIGTGDDEQYF.

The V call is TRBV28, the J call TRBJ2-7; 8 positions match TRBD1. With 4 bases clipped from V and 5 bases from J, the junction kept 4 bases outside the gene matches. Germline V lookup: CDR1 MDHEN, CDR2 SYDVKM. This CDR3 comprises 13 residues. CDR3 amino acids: CASSYAGGDEQYF. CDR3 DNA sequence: TGTGCCAGCAGTTATGCAGGGGGCGACGAGCAGTACTTC.